The clone carrying this T cell receptor beta chain was observed a few times. The antigen remains unidentified. The CDR3 covers 14 residues. In germline, CDR1 is SGHKS, CDR2 YYEKEE (reference sequence). Trimming pared 5 bases from V and 5 bases from J, leaving 16 bases between. Unique molecular identifiers were built into the TCR beta cDNA libraries. TCRdb ran MiXCR on the PCR reads and lists one entry per CDR3 protein. Of almost 700,000 distinct CDR3 sequences in the sample, more than 50% were seen once. The sample belongs to a study of post-analysis software for immune sequencing data. Study observations and caveats: Five TRBV segments, including TRBV5-6, TRBV5-1 and TRBV20-1, were more frequent in patients than controls.

The sequencing input was blood. The chain uses TRBV5-5 and TRBJ2-5; D perhaps matches TRBD2 (6 bases). The source of this sequence is a girl aged 2-10 years with multiple sclerosis. The CDR3 loop reads CASSPEGGGETQYF. In DNA form, the CDR3 reads TGTGCCAGCAGTCCTGAGGGAGGAGGGGAGACCCAGTACTTC.